This T cell receptor beta chain was found in a study of T cells after yellow fever vaccination. Study overall: In the case of low-cell-number fractions, SMART-Seq v4 Ultra Low Input was used for preparation.

The CDR3 spans 16 residues. The V segment lost 7 bases and the J segment 3 bases; nucleotides outside the gene matches: 8. The germline CDR1 and CDR2 sequences are MNHEY and SVGAGI. TCRdb passed the 5' RACE reads through MiXCR, listing each CDR3 protein once. The sample carries fewer than 100,000 distinct CDR3 sequences, approximately 5.5% recorded once. This TCR came from a man between 18 and 29 years old who received the YFV17D yellow fever vaccine. The V call is TRBV6-5, the J call TRBJ2-2, with 10 bases that match TRBD2. This sample comprised CD8+ T cells sorted from PBMCs, obtained 10 days after the yellow fever booster vaccination. CDR3 DNA sequence: TGTGCCAGCACCGGGAGCGGGGGGGCCTACACCGGGGAGCTGTTTTTT. It yields the protein CASTGSGGAYTGELFF.